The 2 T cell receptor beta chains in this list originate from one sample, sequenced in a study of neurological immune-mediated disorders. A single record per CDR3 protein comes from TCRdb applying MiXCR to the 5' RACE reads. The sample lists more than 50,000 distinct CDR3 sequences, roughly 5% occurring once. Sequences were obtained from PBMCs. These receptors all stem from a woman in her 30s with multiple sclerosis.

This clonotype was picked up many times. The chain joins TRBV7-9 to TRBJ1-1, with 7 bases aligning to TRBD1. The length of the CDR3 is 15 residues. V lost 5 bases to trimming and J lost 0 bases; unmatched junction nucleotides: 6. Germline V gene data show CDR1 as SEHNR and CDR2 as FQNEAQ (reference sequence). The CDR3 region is CASSVQGTMNTEAFF. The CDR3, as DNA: TGTGCCAGCAGCGTACAGGGGACGATGAACACTGAAGCTTTCTTT.

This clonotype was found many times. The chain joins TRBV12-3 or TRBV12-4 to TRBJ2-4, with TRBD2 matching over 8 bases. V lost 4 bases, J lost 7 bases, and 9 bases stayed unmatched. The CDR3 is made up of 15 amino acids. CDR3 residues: CASSSSGGAINIQYF. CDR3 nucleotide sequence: TGTGCCAGCAGTTCCTCGGGGGGGGCCATCAACATTCAGTACTTC.